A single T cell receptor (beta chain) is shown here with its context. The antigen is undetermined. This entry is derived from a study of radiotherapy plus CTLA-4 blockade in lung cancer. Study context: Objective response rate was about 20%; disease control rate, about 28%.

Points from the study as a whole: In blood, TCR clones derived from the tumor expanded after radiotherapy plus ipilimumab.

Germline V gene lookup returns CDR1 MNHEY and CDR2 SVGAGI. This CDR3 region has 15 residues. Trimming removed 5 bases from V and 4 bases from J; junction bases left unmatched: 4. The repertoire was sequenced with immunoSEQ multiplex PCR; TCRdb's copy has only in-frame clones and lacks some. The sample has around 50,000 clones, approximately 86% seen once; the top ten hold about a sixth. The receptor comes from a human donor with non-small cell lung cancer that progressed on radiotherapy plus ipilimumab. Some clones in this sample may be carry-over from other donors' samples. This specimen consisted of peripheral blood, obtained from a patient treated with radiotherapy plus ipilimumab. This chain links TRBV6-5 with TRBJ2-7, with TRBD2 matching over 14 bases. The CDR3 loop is CASSGLAGGTYEQYF. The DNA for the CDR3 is TGTGCCAGCAGTGGACTAGCGGGGGGTACGTACGAGCAGTACTTC.